This T cell receptor (beta chain) originates from a study of cytomegalovirus exposure and HLA in healthy donors. Sampled while nominally healthy, donors likely had unrecorded immune exposures. As to this clone: No antigen is known for it. The sample contains more than one DNA sequence encoding this CDR3.

Broader study findings: A missense DCLRE1C variant was associated with V- and J-gene trimming of TCR beta chains in a later analysis, and an independent cohort replicated the association. There were three CMV-associated chains whose specificity for CMV antigens was confirmed in vitro.

Amplification used 60 Vbeta primers and 13 Jbeta primers. The table came from immunoSEQ multiplex PCR; TCRdb's copy has only in-frame clones and leaves some out. The sample has over 150,000 clones, around 80% seen once. This CDR3 is 13 amino acids long. Germline V gene sequence: CDR1 MNHEY, CDR2 SVGAGI. The ends were cut back, 3 bases at V and 5 bases at J, with 8 bases in the middle. This TCR derives from a man in his forties or fifties in good health and CMV-seronegative. This chain uses TRBV6-5 with TRBJ2-1; unclear D gene. The sample was PBMCs. As DNA, the CDR3 is TGTGCCAGCAGTTATGGCCAGAACAATGAGCAGTTCTTC. Protein product: CASSYGQNNEQFF.